The TCR beta chain described here comes from a study of blood T cell repertoires in COVID-19. This clone appeared a few times. Measured with immunoSEQ multiplex PCR; TCRdb has only the in-frame clones, and not every one. In the table there are 300,000 to 400,000 clones, more than 70% of which are singletons. The CDR3 runs 15 residues. Trimming stripped 2 bases from V and 2 bases from J, with 13 bases between. Per germline, CDR1 SGHDT and CDR2 YYEEEE. The sequencing sample was made of peripheral blood. The V call is TRBV5-6, the J call TRBJ1-2, with D perhaps TRBD1 (5 bases). This TCR was recovered from a young man with active or convalescent COVID-19. The CDR3 is CASSLGRGTNYGYTF. As DNA, the CDR3 is TGTGCCAGCAGCTTAGGCCGGGGGACCAACTATGGCTACACCTTC. Full variable domain (rest looked up from reference TRBV5-6 and TRBJ1-2): DAGVTQSPTHLIKTRGQQVTLRCSPKSGHDTVSWYQQALGQGPQFIFQYYEEEERQRGNFPDRFSGHQFPNYSSELNVNALLLGDSALYLCASSLGRGTNYGYTFGSGTRLTVV.